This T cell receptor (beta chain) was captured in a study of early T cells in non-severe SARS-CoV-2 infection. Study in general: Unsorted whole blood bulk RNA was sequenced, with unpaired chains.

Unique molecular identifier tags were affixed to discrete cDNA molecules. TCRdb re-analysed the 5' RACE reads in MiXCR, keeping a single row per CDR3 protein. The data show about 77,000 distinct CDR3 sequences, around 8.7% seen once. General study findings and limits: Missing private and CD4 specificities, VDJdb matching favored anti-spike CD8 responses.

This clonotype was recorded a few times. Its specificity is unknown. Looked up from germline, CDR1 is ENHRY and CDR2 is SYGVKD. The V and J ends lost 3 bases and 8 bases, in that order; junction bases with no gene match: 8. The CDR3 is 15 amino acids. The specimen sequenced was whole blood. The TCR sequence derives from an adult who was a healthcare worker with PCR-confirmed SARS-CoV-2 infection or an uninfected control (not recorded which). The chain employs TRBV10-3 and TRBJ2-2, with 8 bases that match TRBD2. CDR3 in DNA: TGTGCCATCAGTGATTCGGGACTAGGGTCGGGGGAGCTGTTTTTT. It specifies CAISDSGLGSGELFF.